This T cell receptor (beta chain) is drawn from a study of blood T cell repertoires in COVID-19. The wider study: Collection of acute and convalescent COVID-19 samples took place in the United States, Italy and Spain. T cells, B-cell-depleted T cells, or PBMCs provided the cDNA or gDNA that served as material.

Some clones are missing from TCRdb's copy, which holds only in-frame ones; the method was immunoSEQ multiplex PCR. The table has approximately 15,000 clones, about 85% seen once. The specimen sequenced was peripheral blood. The sequence was obtained from a man aged 50-59 years with active COVID-19.

The CDR3, as DNA: TGCGCCAGCTCCGGGGGGGTTGACGAGCAGTACTTC. It specifies CASSGGVDEQYF. J is TRBJ2-7 and V is TRBV5-1, with 8 nucleotides matching TRBD2. Germline assignment: CDR1 SGHRS and CDR2 YFSETQ. This CDR3 has 12 residues. V gave up 7 bases and J gave up 5 bases; unmatched junction bases: 5.